The 32 T cell receptor gamma chains reported below all come from one sample, sequenced in a study of Vδ1+ human thymocytes. Study findings and constraints: Highly polyclonal TRG and TRD repertoires with Gaussian CDR3 length distributions appeared in thymus.

No antigens are known for them. RNA was extracted from the cells and then reverse transcribed. CDR3 amplicons came from multiplex PCR with pooled V-gene forward and constant-region reverse primers. TCRdb re-called clones from the multiplex PCR reads using CATT. The table shows over 25,000 gamma-chain clones, with roughly 20% occurring only once. The sequencing sample was made of Vdelta1+ gamma-delta thymocytes from the thymus. Subset denoted: FACS-sorted CD3+ TCRalphabeta- TCRVdelta1+ TCRVdelta2- thymocytes. These receptor sequences come from a boy under three years old who had congenital heart surgery.

J is TRGJ1 or TRGJ2 and V is TRGV4. J gave up 6 bases and V 0 bases, and 11 bases lay outside the gene matches. CDR3 length: 15 amino acids. Germline CDR1 is EGSTGY and CDR2 is YDSYTSSV. Written as DNA, the CDR3 is TGTGCCACCTGGGATGGGAGGGGTCGAGGTTATAAGAAACTCTTT. The encoded protein is CATWDGRGRGYKKLF.

The gene calls are TRGV4 and TRGJ1 or TRGJ2. Germline assignment: CDR1 EGSTGY and CDR2 YDSYTSSV. V shed 4 bases and J 11 bases; nucleotides not matched to a gene: 11. The length of the CDR3 is 12 residues. The CDR3 loop reads CATWDGPVQKLF. CDR3 nucleotide sequence: TGTGCCACCTGGGACGGGCCTGTTCAGAAACTCTTT.

This clone was counted between two and nine times. The chain recombines TRGV4 with TRGJ1 or TRGJ2. The CDR3 covers 15 residues. Trimming took 2 bases from V and 0 from J; bases not matched to a gene: 7. Germline CDR1 reads EGSTGY; CDR2 reads YDSYTSSV. CDR3 amino acids: CATWDARKNYYKKLF. In DNA form, the CDR3 reads TGTGCCACCTGGGATGCGCGCAAGAATTATTATAAGAAACTCTTT.

V is TRGV2 and J is TRGJ1 or TRGJ2. The CDR3 has 15 amino acids. The J segment lost 0 bases and the V segment lost 0 bases, leaving 5 bases of the junction unmatched. In germline, CDR1 is EGSNGY, CDR2 YDSYNSKV. The CDR3 DNA is TGTGCCACCTGGGACGGGCCACAGAATTATTATAAGAAACTCTTT. It is translated as CATWDGPQNYYKKLF.

The chain is built from TRGV9 and TRGJ1 or TRGJ2. The CDR3 consists of 14 residues. The germline CDR1 and CDR2 sequences are GITISATS and ISYDGTV (reference sequence). V lost 5 bases to trimming and J lost 0 bases; unmatched junction nucleotides: 7. CDR3 nucleotides: TGTGCCTTGTGGGGGAGGGGGAATTATTATAAGAAACTCTTT. It encodes CALWGRGNYYKKLF.

Note on this clone: This may be a read error: a much more frequent sequence differs by one nucleotide. J is TRGJ1 or TRGJ2 and V is TRGV3. Germline values: CDR1 VTNTFY, CDR2 YDVSTARD (reference sequence). With 0 bases clipped from V and 0 bases from J, the junction kept 2 bases outside the gene matches. The CDR3 extends over 14 amino acids. The CDR3 here is CATWDRVNYYKKLF. CDR3 nucleotides: TGTGCCACCTGGGACAGGGTGAATTATTATAAGAAACTCTTT.

Only a few counts were recorded for this clone. The chain couples TRGV9 to TRGJ1 or TRGJ2. The CDR3 runs to 11 residues. Germline V gene data show CDR1 as GITISATS and CDR2 as ISYDGTV (reference sequence). V was pared by 0 bases and J by 12 bases, with 5 bases of the junction left unmatched. The CDR3 DNA is TGTGCCTTGTGGGAGGTGCACGCGAAACTCTTT. Its protein product is CALWEVHAKLF.

In its sample, this clone was seen a few times. The V call is TRGV5, the J call TRGJ1 or TRGJ2. Trimming removed 1 base from V and 3 bases from J; junction bases left unmatched: 6. The CDR3 contains 14 residues. CDR1 is VINAFY, CDR2 YDVSNSKD, per germline. Here the CDR3 reads CATWDSPLYYKKLF. CDR3 nucleotide sequence: TGTGCCACCTGGGACAGTCCGCTTTATTATAAGAAACTCTTT.

This clone was observed a handful of times. The V and J genes are TRGV9 and TRGJ1 or TRGJ2. The germline V gene encodes CDR1 GITISATS and CDR2 ISYDGTV (reference sequence). Unmatched junction bases numbered 13, after V lost 2 bases and J lost 9 bases. The CDR3 consists of 14 residues. The CDR3 is CALWEAGVAFKKLF. The CDR3 DNA sequence: TGTGCCTTGTGGGAGGCGGGGGTAGCCTTTAAGAAACTCTTT.

This clone occurred a few times. The V and J genes are TRGV4 and TRGJ1 or TRGJ2. The CDR3 covers 13 residues. With 1 base clipped from V and 12 bases from J, the junction kept 12 bases outside the gene matches. CDR1 is EGSTGY and CDR2 is YDSYTSSV in the germline V gene. CDR3 amino acids: CATWDGPGGRKLF. CDR3 nucleotides: TGTGCCACCTGGGATGGTCCGGGGGGGAGGAAACTCTTT.

The table lists this clone with a few counts. The chain has TRGV5 and TRGJ1 or TRGJ2. V was pared by 1 base and J by 13 bases, with 7 bases of the junction left unmatched. Germline CDR1 and CDR2: VINAFY and YDVSNSKD. The CDR3 runs to 11 residues. The CDR3 DNA sequence: TGTGCCACCTGGGACAGAGAGGGTAAACTCTTT. Translating it yields CATWDREGKLF.

The chain employs TRGV4 and TRGJ1 or TRGJ2. In germline, CDR1 is EGSTGY, CDR2 YDSYTSSV. There are 11 residues in the CDR3. J gave up 11 bases and V 3 bases, and 7 bases lay outside the gene matches. The CDR3 bases are TGTGCCACCTGGGATTACCCGGAGAAACTCTTT. Amino acids: CATWDYPEKLF.

This clone was seen more than once but under ten times. One end of the junction does not line up with germline, which may come from a read error. The rearrangement uses TRGV3 and TRGJ1 or TRGJ2. Germline V CDR1 and CDR2: VTNTFY, YDVSTARD (reference sequence). The CDR3 totals 16 residues. CDR3 nucleotide sequence: TGCGCCACCTGGGACAGGCCCCCCCGGAATTATTATAAGAAACTCTTT. Translated: CATWDRPPRNYYKKLF.

The chain is built from TRGV5 and TRGJ1 or TRGJ2. Germline V gives CDR1 VINAFY, CDR2 YDVSNSKD. J gave up 12 bases and V 0 bases, and 5 bases lay outside the gene matches. The CDR3 extends over 11 amino acids. The CDR3 nucleotides are TGTGCCACCTGGGACAGGCAGAGGAAACTCTTT. This codes for CATWDRQRKLF.

The gene calls are TRGV4 and TRGJ1 or TRGJ2. After removal of 0 bases from V and 8 bases from J, the junction contained 7 bases not matched to a gene. Germline V gene lookup returns CDR1 EGSTGY and CDR2 YDSYTSSV. This CDR3 comprises 13 residues. CDR3 in amino acids: CATWDGPNDKKLF. DNA of the CDR3: TGTGCCACCTGGGATGGGCCGAATGATAAGAAACTCTTT.

This chain links TRGV4 with TRGJ1 or TRGJ2. The CDR3 is made up of 12 amino acids. CDR1 and CDR2 from the germline V gene are EGSTGY and YDSYTSSV. The V and J ends lost 5 bases and 6 bases, in that order; junction bases with no gene match: 7. The CDR3 nucleotides read TGTGCCACCTGGGCTCGGCCTTATAAGAAACTCTTT. Encoded protein: CATWARPYKKLF.

This clone occurred a few times. V usage is TRGV9 and J usage is TRGJ1 or TRGJ2. Germline V CDR1 and CDR2: GITISATS, ISYDGTV (reference sequence). This CDR3 comprises 13 residues. V lost 3 bases and J lost 9; bases outside the gene matches: 11. The CDR3 coding sequence is TGTGCCTTGTGGGAGCCCAACGGGGTTAAGAAACTCTTT. It translates to CALWEPNGVKKLF.

The table lists this clone with a few counts. The V and J genes are TRGV2 and TRGJ1 or TRGJ2. CDR1 is EGSNGY, CDR2 YDSYNSKV, per germline. This CDR3 is 15 amino acids long. The V segment lost 4 bases and the J segment 6 bases; nucleotides outside the gene matches: 15. CDR3 sequence reads: CATWDGLLLGYKKLF. For the CDR3, the DNA is TGTGCCACCTGGGATGGGCTTTTGTTGGGTTATAAGAAACTCTTT.

This clone was found a few times. The chain recombines TRGV3 with TRGJ1 or TRGJ2. CDR1 is VTNTFY and CDR2 is YDVSTARD in the germline V gene (reference sequence). The CDR3 totals 13 residues. After removal of 3 bases from V and 7 bases from J, the junction contained 9 bases not matched to a gene. CDR3 in amino acids: CATWDPARYKKLF. The CDR3 DNA is TGTGCCACCTGGGACCCCGCTCGGTATAAGAAACTCTTT.

This clone ranks as medium-sized. V gene TRGV5 combines with J gene TRGJ1 or TRGJ2. V lost 0 bases to trimming and J lost 6 bases; unmatched junction nucleotides: 14. The CDR3 totals 16 residues. Germline loops: CDR1 VINAFY, CDR2 YDVSNSKD. The CDR3 nucleotides read TGTGCCACCTGGGACAGGCCGATCAATCTAGGTTATAAGAAACTCTTT. It specifies CATWDRPINLGYKKLF.

The rearrangement uses TRGV9 and TRGJ1 or TRGJ2. V gave up 3 bases and J gave up 0 bases; unmatched junction bases: 8. Germline V gives CDR1 GITISATS, CDR2 ISYDGTV (reference sequence). This CDR3 spans 15 amino acids. The CDR3 DNA follows: TGTGCCTTGTGGGAGCCAAAACTGAATTATTATAAGAAACTCTTT. It translates to CALWEPKLNYYKKLF.

This chain connects TRGV3 to TRGJ1 or TRGJ2. The germline CDR1 and CDR2 sequences are VTNTFY and YDVSTARD (reference sequence). Losses at the gene ends were 2 bases for V and 12 bases for J; bases not matched to a gene: 4. This CDR3 spans 10 amino acids. The CDR3 loop reads CATWDNAKLF. As DNA, the CDR3 is TGTGCCACCTGGGACAATGCGAAACTCTTT.

By its share, this clone is medium-sized. The sample contains more than one DNA sequence encoding this CDR3. This chain links TRGV2 with TRGJ1 or TRGJ2. V gave up 0 bases and J gave up 4 bases; unmatched junction bases: 3. In germline, CDR1 is EGSNGY, CDR2 YDSYNSKV. The CDR3 extends over 13 amino acids. In DNA form, the CDR3 reads TGTGCCACCTGGGACGGGCTCTATTATAAGAAACTCTTT. It encodes CATWDGLYYKKLF.

This clone is judged medium-sized (0.01 to 0.1%). In the same sample, other DNA sequences code for this CDR3. This chain uses TRGV4 with TRGJ1 or TRGJ2. Germline lookup yields CDR1 EGSTGY and CDR2 YDSYTSSV. V was pared by 3 bases and J by 0 bases, with 2 bases of the junction left unmatched. This CDR3 has 13 amino acids. The CDR3 is CATWDPNYYKKLF. Here the CDR3 DNA reads TGTGCCACCTGGGATCCGAATTATTATAAGAAACTCTTT.

The V gene is TRGV4, the J gene TRGJ1 or TRGJ2. Germline V CDR1 and CDR2: EGSTGY, YDSYTSSV. The V and J ends lost 1 base and 0 bases, in that order; junction bases with no gene match: 6. This CDR3 contains 15 residues. The DNA of the CDR3 is TGTGCCACCTGGGATGGCCGCCAGAATTATTATAAGAAACTCTTT. This encodes CATWDGRQNYYKKLF.

This clone was detected only a few times. The chain carries TRGV9 and TRGJP1. The junction had 5 bases not matched to a gene; V was cut back by 0 bases and J by 1 base. Germline V gene data show CDR1 as GITISATS and CDR2 as ISYDGTV (reference sequence). CDR3 length equals 16 residues. The CDR3 DNA reads TGTGCCTTGTGGGAGGTGCAGGGTACCACTGGTTGGTTCAAGATATTT. It yields the protein CALWEVQGTTGWFKIF.

The rearrangement uses TRGV8 and TRGJ1 or TRGJ2. This CDR3 is 14 amino acids long. V was pared by 3 bases and J by 9 bases, with 14 bases of the junction left unmatched. Germline assignment: CDR1 VENAVY and CDR2 YDSYNSRV. CDR3 loop: CATWDFVELSKKLF. For the CDR3, the DNA is TGTGCCACCTGGGATTTCGTTGAGTTGAGTAAGAAACTCTTT.

This clone was counted only a few times. This sample also contains other DNA sequences that code for the same CDR3. The rearrangement links TRGV9 to TRGJ1 or TRGJ2. V lost 2 bases to trimming and J lost 1 base; unmatched junction nucleotides: 5. CDR3 size: 14 residues. CDR1 and CDR2 from the germline V gene are GITISATS and ISYDGTV (reference sequence). The CDR3 loop is CALWEGLNYYKKLF. The CDR3, as DNA: TGTGCCTTGTGGGAGGGCCTAAATTATTATAAGAAACTCTTT.

Points on this clone: Other nucleotide sequences from this sample produce the same CDR3. The J gene is TRGJ1 or TRGJ2, the V gene TRGV9. Germline V CDR1 and CDR2: GITISATS, ISYDGTV (reference sequence). The ends lost 3 bases at V and 8 bases at J; junction bases unmatched: 4. This CDR3 has 11 amino acids. The CDR3: CALWEPHKKLF. CDR3 sequence (DNA): TGTGCCTTGTGGGAGCCTCATAAGAAACTCTTT.

The rearrangement uses TRGV5 and TRGJ1 or TRGJ2. CDR3 size: 14 residues. V gave up 4 bases and J gave up 0 bases; unmatched junction bases: 6. Per the germline V gene, CDR1 is VINAFY and CDR2 is YDVSNSKD. This CDR3 reads CATWEHSNYYKKLF. CDR3 coding DNA: TGTGCCACCTGGGAACATTCGAATTATTATAAGAAACTCTTT.

V gene TRGV5 combines with J gene TRGJ1 or TRGJ2. The trim removed 2 bases at V and 0 bases at J, leaving 4 bases unmatched. Germline V lookup: CDR1 VINAFY, CDR2 YDVSNSKD. The CDR3 totals 14 residues. CDR3 in amino acids: CATWDTSNYYKKLF. Written as DNA, the CDR3 is TGTGCCACCTGGGACACCTCGAATTATTATAAGAAACTCTTT.

This rearrangement joins TRGV9 to TRGJP1. CDR1 and CDR2 from the germline V gene are GITISATS and ISYDGTV (reference sequence). This CDR3 is built from 15 residues. V shed 0 bases, J shed 3 bases, and the junction held 4 bases outside the gene matches. The CDR3, as DNA: TGTGCCTTGTGGGAGGTGCATGCCACTGGTTGGTTCAAGATATTT. Translating gives CALWEVHATGWFKIF.